This entry lists 25 T cell receptor beta chains sequenced from one sample in a study of CD8+ T cells in alopecia areata. The treatment: oral pan-JAK inhibitor, 5-10 mg twice daily. Investigators isolated RNA and reverse transcribed it into cDNA to act as the sequencing template. Here immunoSEQ multiplex PCR was the method, and the copy in TCRdb shows in-frame clones only, minus some. This sample has 130,000 to 150,000 clones, with around four fifths found just once. The material was CD8+ T cells sorted from blood, obtained at week 4, from a patient treated with tofacitinib. The receptors originated from a human donor with alopecia areata.

The chain links TRBV7-2 to TRBJ2-2, with TRBD1 as a possible D gene (6 bases). Trimming took 3 bases from V and 1 from J, leaving 12 bases between them. This CDR3 has 16 residues. The V gene's germline CDR1 is SGHTA and CDR2 FQGNSA. The CDR3 bases are TGTGCCAGCAGCTTCCTCGGGACAAGGAACACCGGGGAGCTGTTTTTT. Residues: CASSFLGTRNTGELFF.

Here the CDR3 reads CASSQRDWDEQYF. Here the CDR3 DNA reads TGTGCCAGCAGTCAAAGGGACTGGGACGAGCAGTACTTC. The chain is built from TRBV14 and TRBJ2-7; D perhaps matches TRBD2 (6 bases). CDR1 is SGHDN and CDR2 is FVKESK in the germline V gene. V gave up 6 bases and J gave up 5 bases, with 14 bases separating them. The CDR3 has 13 amino acids.

V usage is TRBV4-1 and J usage is TRBJ2-2; no definite D call. Looked up from germline, CDR1 is MGHRA and CDR2 is YSYEKL. Trimming pared 4 bases from V and 1 base from J, leaving 16 bases between. The CDR3 is 17 residues long. The CDR3 region has the DNA TGCGCCAGCAGCCTCAAGATCCTAATCCTGAACACCGGGGAGCTGTTTTTT. Amino acid sequence: CASSLKILILNTGELFF.

This clone occurred a few times. The same CDR3 arises from other DNA sequences in this sample as well. This chain's CDR3 is CASSEASGTANEKLFF. The CDR3 nucleotides are TGTGCCAGCAGTGAAGCATCCGGGACAGCAAATGAAAAACTGTTTTTT. The chain carries TRBV6-1 and TRBJ1-4; TRBD1 aligns across 7 bases. Trimming removed 0 bases from V and 5 bases from J; junction bases left unmatched: 6. The germline V gene encodes CDR1 MNHNS and CDR2 SASEGT. The CDR3 totals 16 residues.

The table lists this clone with a count of one. The chain is built from TRBV6-5 and TRBJ1-1; a possible D gene is TRBD1 (6 bases). The CDR3 has 15 amino acids. V lost 2 bases to trimming and J lost 0 bases, with 10 bases between them. Germline values: CDR1 MNHEY, CDR2 SVGAGI. CDR3 nucleotides: TGTGCCAGCAGTTACGGACAGTACATGAACACTGAAGCTTTCTTT. Its translation: CASSYGQYMNTEAFF.

CDR3: CAWSVLGTGFDEQYF. The CDR3 DNA reads TGTGCCTGGAGTGTACTTGGGACAGGGTTCGACGAGCAGTACTTC. The chain joins TRBV30 to TRBJ2-7; 9 bases fit TRBD1. CDR3 length equals 15 residues. Germline assignment: CDR1 GTSNPN and CDR2 SVGIG (reference sequence). Trimming removed 0 bases from V and 5 bases from J; junction bases left unmatched: 8. The variable domain in full, completed from reference TRBV30 and TRBJ2-7, reads SQTIHQWPATLVQPVGSPLSLECTVEGTSNPNLYWYRQAAGRGLQLLFYSVGIGQISSEVPQNLSASRPQDRQFILSSKKLLLSDSGFYLCAWSVLGTGFDEQYFGPGTRLTVT.

The rearrangement uses TRBV4-1 and TRBJ2-7, with TRBD1 matching over 12 bases. In germline, CDR1 is MGHRA, CDR2 YSYEKL. Losses at the gene ends were 5 bases for V and 4 bases for J; bases not matched to a gene: 12. CDR3 length: 17 residues. CDR3 coding DNA: TGCGCCAGCAGCGTCGAACTCGGGACAGGGGGCGGTTACGAGCAGTACTTC. It is translated as CASSVELGTGGGYEQYF.

The chain employs TRBV19 and TRBJ2-1; D is unresolved. The CDR3 covers 13 residues. Trimming took 0 bases from V and 3 from J, leaving 3 bases between them. Germline CDR1 reads LNHDA; CDR2 reads SQIVND (reference sequence). DNA of the CDR3: TGTGCCAGTAGTATAGACAGCTACAATGAGCAGTTCTTC. It is translated as CASSIDSYNEQFF.

The chain is built from TRBV7-8 and TRBJ1-4, with unresolved D. Germline CDR1 reads SGHVS; CDR2 reads FQNEAQ. The V and J ends lost 7 bases and 0 bases respectively, with 12 bases between them. The CDR3 loop spans 15 amino acids. The CDR3 DNA reads TGTGCCAGCACCCTCTACGGAGCAACTAATGAAAAACTGTTTTTT. Translated: CASTLYGATNEKLFF.

J is TRBJ1-1 and V is TRBV29-1; D not resolved. CDR1 is SQVTM and CDR2 is ANQGSEA in the germline V gene. V lost 3 bases to trimming and J lost 4 bases, with 12 bases between them. This CDR3 is built from 13 residues. This CDR3 is CSVDAPTGTEAFF. Written as DNA, the CDR3 is TGCAGCGTTGACGCCCCAACGGGCACTGAAGCTTTCTTT.

The V call is TRBV19, the J call TRBJ1-3; D call uncertain. The CDR3 is made up of 13 amino acids. From germline, CDR1 is LNHDA and CDR2 SQIVND (reference sequence). Trimming pared 3 bases from V and 7 bases from J, leaving 10 bases between. The CDR3 DNA sequence: TGTGCCAGTAGTATTTCGGGAAGGAACACCATATATTTT. Protein: CASSISGRNTIYF.

The rearrangement uses TRBV19 and TRBJ1-1; 9 bases are a match to TRBD1. This CDR3 has 15 amino acids. CDR1 is LNHDA, CDR2 SQIVND, per germline (reference sequence). The trim removed 5 bases at V and 4 bases at J, leaving 8 bases unmatched. This chain's CDR3 is CASSPDTGGLTEAFF. CDR3 nucleotides: TGTGCCAGTAGTCCTGACACAGGGGGCCTCACTGAAGCTTTCTTT.

The chain joins TRBV9 to TRBJ1-3; D is possibly TRBD1 (6 bases). The V and J ends lost 5 bases and 4 bases respectively, with 28 bases between them. This CDR3 spans 19 amino acids. CDR1 is SGDLS, CDR2 YYNGEE, per germline. CDR3 nucleotides: TGTGCCAGCAGTCCGACGCGGGACACACCAATTGCCGTCGGAAACACCATATATTTT. This encodes CASSPTRDTPIAVGNTIYF.

The rearrangement links TRBV6-1 to TRBJ1-2; D remains ambiguous. Deletions cut 7 bases from V and 0 bases from J, with 15 bases between. The CDR3 is made up of 15 amino acids. Germline assignment: CDR1 MNHNS and CDR2 SASEGT. The CDR3 sequence: CASTEFDGANYGYTF. CDR3 bases: TGTGCCAGCACCGAGTTCGACGGAGCTAACTATGGCTACACCTTC.

The chain links TRBV29-1 to TRBJ2-5; 10 nucleotides align to TRBD1. CDR3 length: 15 residues. V lost 5 bases to trimming and J lost 9 bases; unmatched junction nucleotides: 15. Looked up from germline, CDR1 is SQVTM and CDR2 is ANQGSEA. The CDR3 loop reads CSVQPGTGVSMAQYF. CDR3 coding DNA: TGCAGCGTTCAACCCGGGACAGGGGTTTCGATGGCCCAGTACTTC. Filled out from reference TRBV29-1 and TRBJ2-5, the complete variable domain reads SAVISQKPSRDICQRGTSLTIQCQVDSQVTMMFWYRQQPGQSLTLIATANQGSEATYESGFVIDKFPISRPNLTFSTLTVSNMSPEDSSIYLCSVQPGTGVSMAQYFGPGTRLLVL.

CDR3 nucleotides: TGTGCCAGCAGCCCCACCGGGACTAGCGGGAGCAATGAGCAGTTCTTC. It yields the protein CASSPTGTSGSNEQFF. This chain links TRBV7-9 with TRBJ2-1, with TRBD2 matching over 14 bases. The trim removed 5 bases at V and 6 bases at J, leaving 6 bases unmatched. Germline-derived CDR1 and CDR2 are SEHNR and FQNEAQ (reference sequence). The CDR3 has 16 residues.

This clone appeared once. The chain links TRBV9 to TRBJ1-1; D call uncertain. The germline V gene encodes CDR1 SGDLS and CDR2 YYNGEE. This CDR3 spans 16 amino acids. Trimming shortened V by 4 bases and J by 1 base, and 17 bases separated the two germline ends. The CDR3: CASSRGRGAWNTEAFF. The DNA for the CDR3 is TGTGCCAGCAGCCGCGGACGGGGAGCGTGGAACACTGAAGCTTTCTTT.

Written as DNA, the CDR3 is TGCAGCGTTGACGAGGGGTCTCAGGTCAAAAACATTCAGTACTTC. Protein product: CSVDEGSQVKNIQYF. The chain couples TRBV29-1 to TRBJ2-4; D might be TRBD1 or TRBD2, each matching 5 bases. Germline V gene sequence: CDR1 SQVTM, CDR2 ANQGSEA. V lost 3 bases, J lost 3 bases, and 15 bases lay in between. The CDR3 totals 15 residues.

This clone has just a few counts. V is TRBV7-9 and J is TRBJ1-2; D uncertain. The V gene's germline CDR1 is SEHNR and CDR2 FQNEAQ (reference sequence). Deletions cut 5 bases from V and 1 base from J, with 14 bases between. The CDR3 extends over 15 amino acids. Here the CDR3 DNA reads TGTGCCAGCAGCGACACGTACAGCGTTAACTATGGCTACACCTTC. Translation: CASSDTYSVNYGYTF.

The CDR3 reads CASGLGSYQETQYF. The DNA for the CDR3 is TGTGCCAGCGGGTTGGGGTCGTACCAAGAGACCCAGTACTTC. This chain joins TRBV6-1 and TRBJ2-5; D is undetermined. Trimming took off 8 bases at V and 0 bases at J, with 13 bases between the two ends. The germline CDR1 and CDR2 sequences are MNHNS and SASEGT. The CDR3 length is 14 residues.

V gene TRBV4-1 combines with J gene TRBJ2-1; 13 nucleotides match TRBD2. The CDR3 is made up of 16 amino acids. The J segment lost 6 bases and the V segment lost 3 bases, leaving 5 bases of the junction unmatched. Germline loops: CDR1 MGHRA, CDR2 YSYEKL. CDR3 residues: CASSQEGTSGVNEQFF. CDR3 bases: TGCGCCAGCAGCCAGGAAGGGACTAGCGGGGTCAATGAGCAGTTCTTC.

This clone was found a few times. This chain joins TRBV29-1 and TRBJ2-7, with TRBD1 matching over 12 bases. Trimming took 6 bases from V and 5 from J; bases not matched to a gene: 11. Germline values: CDR1 SQVTM, CDR2 ANQGSEA. The CDR3 has 15 amino acids. The CDR3 DNA follows: TGCAGCGTGATTCGAACGGGACAGGGGGCCGACGAGCAGTACTTC. As protein: CSVIRTGQGADEQYF.

The chain combines TRBV29-1 with TRBJ1-2; 7 bases are a match to TRBD1. Per the germline V gene, CDR1 is SQVTM and CDR2 is ANQGSEA. CDR3 length: 13 residues. The chain's CDR3 is CSVQGQTTYGYTF. CDR3 in DNA: TGCAGTGTACAGGGACAGACCACCTATGGCTACACCTTC.

V and J are TRBV19 and TRBJ2-7; D remains ambiguous. The V gene lost 5 bases and the J gene lost 4 bases, with 6 bases spanning the gap. Germline loops: CDR1 LNHDA, CDR2 SQIVND (reference sequence). The CDR3 loop spans 11 amino acids. CDR3 sequence reads: CASSGEYEQYF. In nucleotides, the CDR3 is TGTGCCAGTAGTGGAGAGTACGAGCAGTACTTC.

This chain connects TRBV7-8 to TRBJ2-5; unclear D gene. This CDR3 is 12 amino acids long. Germline V gene lookup returns CDR1 SGHVS and CDR2 FQNEAQ. The V and J ends lost 5 bases and 4 bases respectively, with 8 bases between them. The CDR3 sequence is CASSALVETQYF. The CDR3 nucleotides are TGTGCCAGCAGCGCCCTAGTAGAGACCCAGTACTTC. Supplemented by reference TRBV7-8 and TRBJ2-5, the full variable domain reads GAGVSQSPRYKVAKRGQDVALRCDPISGHVSLFWYQQALGQGPEFLTYFQNEAQLDKSGLPSDRFFAERPEGSVSTLKIQRTQQEDSAVYLCASSALVETQYFGPGTRLLVL.